The T cell receptor beta chain under discussion was sequenced for a study of shared clonotypes between healthy human individuals. General study results and limits: A generally larger estimated richness was seen in naive subsets than in memory subsets. The four-donor shared clonotypes exceeded non-shared clonotypes in generation probability, with non-shared ones scoring lower.

A remark on this clone: Its matching antigen is unknown.

Measured with immunoSEQ multiplex PCR; TCRdb has only the in-frame clones, and not every one. Of around 2.5 million clones detected, 93% appear once; the ten largest clones hold around 0.37%. Per the germline V gene, CDR1 is SNHLY and CDR2 is FYNNEI. The CDR3 runs to 13 residues. The V and J ends lost 4 bases and 11 bases respectively, with 17 bases between them. The genes are TRBV2 and TRBJ1-2; a possible D gene is TRBD1 (5 bases). The specimen was naive CD4+ T cells from PBMCs. Subset indicated: CD45RA+ positively selected. The receptor's source is a man between 18 and 29 years old in good health. Some clones in this sample may be carry-over from other donors' samples. DNA of the CDR3: TGTGCCAGCAGTGTGGAAAGGGACGGAGAGTACACCTTC. Protein sequence: CASSVERDGEYTF.